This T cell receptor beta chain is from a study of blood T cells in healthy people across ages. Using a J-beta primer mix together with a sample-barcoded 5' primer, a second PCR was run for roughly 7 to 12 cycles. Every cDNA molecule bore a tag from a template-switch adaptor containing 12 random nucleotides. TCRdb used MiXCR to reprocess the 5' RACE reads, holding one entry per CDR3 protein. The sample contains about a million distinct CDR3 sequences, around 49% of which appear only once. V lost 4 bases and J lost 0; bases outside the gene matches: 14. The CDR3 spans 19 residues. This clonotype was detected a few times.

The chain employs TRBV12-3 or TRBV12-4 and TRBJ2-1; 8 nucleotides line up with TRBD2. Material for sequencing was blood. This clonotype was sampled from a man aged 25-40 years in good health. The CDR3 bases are TGTGCCAGCAGTTCCACCAGCGGGGGTCCACCGCGCTCCTACAATGAGCAGTTCTTC. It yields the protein CASSSTSGGPPRSYNEQFF.